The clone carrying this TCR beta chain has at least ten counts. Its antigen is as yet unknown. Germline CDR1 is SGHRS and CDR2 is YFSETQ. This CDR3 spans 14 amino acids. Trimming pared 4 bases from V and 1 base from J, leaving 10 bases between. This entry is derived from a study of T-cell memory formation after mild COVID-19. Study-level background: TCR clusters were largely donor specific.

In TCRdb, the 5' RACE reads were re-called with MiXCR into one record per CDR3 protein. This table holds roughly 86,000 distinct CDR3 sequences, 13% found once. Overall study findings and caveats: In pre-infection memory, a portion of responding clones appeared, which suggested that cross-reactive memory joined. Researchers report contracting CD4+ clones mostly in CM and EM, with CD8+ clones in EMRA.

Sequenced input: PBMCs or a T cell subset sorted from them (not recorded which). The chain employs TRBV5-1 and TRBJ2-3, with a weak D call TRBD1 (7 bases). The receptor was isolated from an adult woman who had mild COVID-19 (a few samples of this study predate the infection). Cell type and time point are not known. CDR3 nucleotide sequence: TGCGCCAGCAGCGGCGGGACAGGCACAGATACGCAGTATTTT. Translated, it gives CASSGGTGTDTQYF.